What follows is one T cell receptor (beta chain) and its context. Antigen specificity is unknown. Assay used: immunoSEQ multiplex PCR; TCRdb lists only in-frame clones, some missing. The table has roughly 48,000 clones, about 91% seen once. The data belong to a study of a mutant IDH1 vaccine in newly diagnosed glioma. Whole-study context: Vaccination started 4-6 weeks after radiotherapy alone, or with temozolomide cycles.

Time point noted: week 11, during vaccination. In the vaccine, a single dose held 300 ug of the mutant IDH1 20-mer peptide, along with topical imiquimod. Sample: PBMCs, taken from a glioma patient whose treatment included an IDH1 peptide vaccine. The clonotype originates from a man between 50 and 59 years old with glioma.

The CDR3 DNA follows: TGTGCCAGCAGTTCCTGGACAGGGAAGAGCAATCAGCCCCAGCATTTT. It is translated as CASSSWTGKSNQPQHF. The chain uses TRBV28 and TRBJ1-5; 8 nucleotides match TRBD1. The germline gives CDR1 MDHEN, CDR2 SYDVKM. The V and J ends lost 4 bases and 1 base, in that order; junction bases with no gene match: 6. The CDR3 is 16 residues long.